This T cell receptor beta chain comes out of a study of blood T cell repertoires in COVID-19. As for the study in general: The study drew acute and convalescent COVID-19 samples from the United States, Italy and Spain. Sources were T cells, B-cell-depleted T cells, or PBMCs; the material itself was cDNA or gDNA.

Per germline, CDR1 GTSNPN and CDR2 SVGIG (reference sequence). Trimming removed 8 bases at V and 3 bases at J, with 19 bases between. This CDR3 has 14 amino acids. Original processing notes: Estimation of nucleated cell counts was performed using reference gene primer amplification. The assay was immunoSEQ multiplex PCR, and TCRdb's table has in-frame clones only and misses some. The DNA gave D and trimming, while V, J and clone size come from that table. The repertoire consists of about 270,000 clones, with roughly 90% occurring once and the leading ten covering 2.8%. In assigning cohorts, the study relied on participant-reported clinical history.

The clonotype originates from a man between 40 and 49 years old who had been exposed to COVID-19. Sequenced sample: PBMCs or T cells enriched from blood (not recorded which). V and J are TRBV30 and TRBJ1-1; D is unresolved. This chain's CDR3 is CAHLLNDWDTEAFF. CDR3 nucleotides: TGTGCCCATCTCCTGAACGACTGGGACACTGAAGCTTTCTTT.